This T cell receptor beta chain was recorded in a study of response to subunit inactivated influenza vaccine. Findings of the study overall: There was a suggestion from the authors that each seasonal influenza vaccination recruits few new T cells.

TCRdb ran MiXCR on the RT-PCR reads and lists one entry per CDR3 protein. The sample lists around 580,000 distinct CDR3 sequences; around 15% were seen once. Remarks on this clonotype: The antigen remains unidentified.

The ends lost 1 base at V and 2 bases at J; junction bases unmatched: 11. This CDR3 comprises 18 residues. CDR1 SGHAT and CDR2 FQDESV come from the germline V gene (reference sequence). The sequence came from a man between 50 and 59 years old who received an inactivated influenza vaccine. The genes are TRBV11-1 and TRBJ1-5; TRBD1 matches at 7 bases. The sample consisted of PBMCs from blood, taken about 12 days after vaccination. Here the CDR3 reads CASSLGTGPFSRNQPQHF. CDR3 coding DNA: TGTGCCAGCAGCTTAGGGACAGGCCCCTTTTCTCGCAATCAGCCCCAGCATTTT. The full variable domain, with the rest looked up from reference TRBV11-1 and TRBJ1-5, is EAEVAQSPRYKITEKSQAVAFWCDPISGHATLYWYRQILGQGPELLVQFQDESVVDDSQLPKDRFSAERLKGVDSTLKIQPAELGDSAMYLCASSLGTGPFSRNQPQHFGDGTRLSIL.